The T cell receptor (beta chain) under discussion was sequenced for a study of PD-1 blockade in classical Hodgkin lymphoma. Study-level information: The nivolumab dose that patients received was 3 mg/kg, given intravenously every 2 weeks.

Trimming took off 7 bases at V and 4 bases at J, with 11 bases between the two ends. The length of the CDR3 is 12 residues. Per the germline V gene, CDR1 is SEHNR and CDR2 is FQNEAQ (reference sequence). General observations from the study: Possible causes of repertoire differences, disease activity or prior therapy, remain undefined. CD4+ TCR diversity climbed significantly by C4D1, unlike CD8+ TCR diversity. Relapsed/refractory patients reportedly had the lowest baseline TCR diversity, below newly diagnosed patients, who were below healthy donors.

With no exception, relapse followed autologous stem cell transplantation in all patients, and brentuximab vedotin exposure varied. Produced via immunoSEQ multiplex PCR; TCRdb's table is partial and in-frame only. This repertoire shows some 84,000 clones, under 90% found once; its top ten account for roughly a fifth. Comment on this clone: Its antigen is not known.

The V and J genes are TRBV7-9 and TRBJ2-7; D possibly uses TRBD1 or TRBD2 (5 bases each). The TCR originated in a human donor with classical Hodgkin lymphoma. The sequencing here drew on peripheral blood mononuclear cells (PBMCs), taken at baseline. The CDR3 protein is CASTWGTYEQYF. The CDR3 coding sequence is TGTGCCAGCACTTGGGGGACGTACGAGCAGTACTTC.